This T cell receptor (beta chain) stems from a study of T-cell memory formation after mild COVID-19. On the study more broadly: The study found TCR clusters largely donor specific. Study-level points and caveats: Later expanders leaned CD4+, whereas day 15 to 85 contracting clones were balanced CD4/CD8. Among CD4+ contracting clones, most were CM and EM, and CD8+ ones EMRA.

Trimming left V 5 bases short and J 0 bases short, with 14 bases between. CDR3 length: 16 amino acids. Amplification by 5'RACE using constant-segment primers produced TCR alpha and TCR beta cDNA libraries that carried sample barcodes and UMIs. TCRdb reanalysed the 5' RACE reads using MiXCR and keeps one entry per CDR3 protein. The sample lists approximately 560,000 distinct CDR3 sequences; roughly 17% were seen once. This clonotype was observed a handful of times. Its target is not known. This TCR was sampled from an adult woman who had mild COVID-19 (a few samples of this study predate the infection). Cell type and time point are not known. The gene calls are TRBV12-3 or TRBV12-4 and TRBJ2-1; D perhaps matches TRBD1 (5 bases). What was sequenced was PBMCs or a T cell subset sorted from them (not recorded which). The CDR3, as DNA: TGTGCCAGCAGTCCCAGACAGCGTAGCTCCTACAATGAGCAGTTCTTC. Its translation is CASSPRQRSSYNEQFF.